These 2 T cell receptor beta chains originate from one sample sequenced in a study of blood T cells in healthy people across ages. A second PCR, run for roughly 6 to 11 cycles, used a sample-barcoded 5' primer plus a J-beta primer mix. TCRdb processed the 5' RACE reads anew with MiXCR; each CDR3 protein has one entry. Of more than 800,000 distinct CDR3 sequences in the sample, about 28% were seen once. Sample: blood. The receptors were gathered from a woman of 80 years or more in good health.

The gene calls are TRBV6-1 and TRBJ1-1; D is possibly TRBD1 (5 bases). Germline V gene sequence: CDR1 MNHNS, CDR2 SASEGT. The V and J ends lost 5 bases and 8 bases respectively, with 18 bases between them. This CDR3 spans 14 amino acids. CDR3 DNA sequence: TGTGCCAGCAGTAGAGTTCAGGGAGGACGGGAAGCTTTCTTT. Its translation: CASSRVQGGREAFF.

This clonotype was observed many times. The V gene is TRBV5-1, the J gene TRBJ1-4; D may be TRBD1 (6 bases). Germline CDR1 and CDR2: SGHRS and YFSETQ. The CDR3 is 15 residues long. With 2 bases removed from V and 8 bases from J, the gap between germline ends came to 16 bases. CDR3 in amino acids: CASSLTMGQREKLFF. DNA for the CDR3: TGCGCCAGCAGCTTAACTATGGGACAAAGGGAAAAACTGTTTTTT.